This T cell receptor (beta chain) was captured in a study of blood T cells in healthy people across ages. Study at large: The capture of about one barcoded beta molecule per two T cells was achieved by template switching. Notes on the study in general: No one knew whether donors had CMV, which possibly confounded expanded clonotype changes.

To note about this clonotype: Its antigen remains unknown.

The V and J ends lost 5 bases and 0 bases respectively, with 11 bases between them. This CDR3 is built from 15 residues. Germline values: CDR1 SGHTA, CDR2 FQGNSA. The authors ran a second PCR of 7 to 11 cycles using a sample-barcoded 5' primer and a J-beta primer mix. TCRdb re-called the 5' RACE reads through MiXCR, storing one row per CDR3 protein. The repertoire has some 1.4 million distinct CDR3 sequences, 42% of them found once; the top ten carry 7.9%. Isolating PBMCs gave at least 6.5 million of these cells per sample. The source of this sequence is a woman under 30 in good health. The V gene is TRBV7-2, the J gene TRBJ1-5; tentatively, D is TRBD1 (5 bases). The sample was blood. CDR3 in DNA: TGTGCCAGCAGCACCGGGACGTTTAGCAATCAGCCCCAGCATTTT. Translating it yields CASSTGTFSNQPQHF.